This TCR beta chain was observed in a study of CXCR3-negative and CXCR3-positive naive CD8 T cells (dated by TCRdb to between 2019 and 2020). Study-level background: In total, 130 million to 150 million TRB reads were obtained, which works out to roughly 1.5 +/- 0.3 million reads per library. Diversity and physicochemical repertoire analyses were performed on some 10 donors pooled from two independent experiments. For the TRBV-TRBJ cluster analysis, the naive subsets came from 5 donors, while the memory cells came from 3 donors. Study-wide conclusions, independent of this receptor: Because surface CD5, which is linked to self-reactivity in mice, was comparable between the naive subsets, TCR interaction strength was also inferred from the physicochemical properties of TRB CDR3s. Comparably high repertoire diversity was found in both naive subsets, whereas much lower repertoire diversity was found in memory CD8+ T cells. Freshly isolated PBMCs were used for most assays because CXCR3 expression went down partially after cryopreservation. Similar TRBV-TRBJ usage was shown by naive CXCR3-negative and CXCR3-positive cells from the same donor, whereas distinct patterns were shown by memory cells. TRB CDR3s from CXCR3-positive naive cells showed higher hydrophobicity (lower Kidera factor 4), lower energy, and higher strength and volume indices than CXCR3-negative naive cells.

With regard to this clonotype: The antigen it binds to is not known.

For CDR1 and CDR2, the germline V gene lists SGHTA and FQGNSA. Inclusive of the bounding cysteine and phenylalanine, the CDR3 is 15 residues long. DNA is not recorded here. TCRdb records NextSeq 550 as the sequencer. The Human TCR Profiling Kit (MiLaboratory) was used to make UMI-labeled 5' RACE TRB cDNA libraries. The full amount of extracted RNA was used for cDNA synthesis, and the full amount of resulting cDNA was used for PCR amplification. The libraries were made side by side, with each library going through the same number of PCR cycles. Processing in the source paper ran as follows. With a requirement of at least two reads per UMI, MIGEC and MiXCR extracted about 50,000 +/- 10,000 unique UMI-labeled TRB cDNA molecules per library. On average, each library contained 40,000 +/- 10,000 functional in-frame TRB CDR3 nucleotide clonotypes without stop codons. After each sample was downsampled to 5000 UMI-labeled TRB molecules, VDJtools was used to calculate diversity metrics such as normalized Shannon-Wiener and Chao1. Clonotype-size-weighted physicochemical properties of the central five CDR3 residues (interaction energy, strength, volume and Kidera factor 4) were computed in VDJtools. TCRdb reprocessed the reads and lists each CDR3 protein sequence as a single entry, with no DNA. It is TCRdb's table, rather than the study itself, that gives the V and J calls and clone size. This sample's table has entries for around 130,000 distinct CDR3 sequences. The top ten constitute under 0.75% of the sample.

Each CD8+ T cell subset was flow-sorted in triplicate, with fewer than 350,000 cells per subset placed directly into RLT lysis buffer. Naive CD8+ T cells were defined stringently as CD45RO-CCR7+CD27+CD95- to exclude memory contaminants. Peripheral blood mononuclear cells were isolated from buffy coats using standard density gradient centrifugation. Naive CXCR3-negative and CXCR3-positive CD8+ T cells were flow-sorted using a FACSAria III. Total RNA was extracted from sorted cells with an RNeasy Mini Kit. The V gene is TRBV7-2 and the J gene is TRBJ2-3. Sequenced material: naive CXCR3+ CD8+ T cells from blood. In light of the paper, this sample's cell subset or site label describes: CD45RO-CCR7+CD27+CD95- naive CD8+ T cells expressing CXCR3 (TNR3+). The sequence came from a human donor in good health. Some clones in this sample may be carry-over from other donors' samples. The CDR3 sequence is CASSLVLVGTDTQYF.